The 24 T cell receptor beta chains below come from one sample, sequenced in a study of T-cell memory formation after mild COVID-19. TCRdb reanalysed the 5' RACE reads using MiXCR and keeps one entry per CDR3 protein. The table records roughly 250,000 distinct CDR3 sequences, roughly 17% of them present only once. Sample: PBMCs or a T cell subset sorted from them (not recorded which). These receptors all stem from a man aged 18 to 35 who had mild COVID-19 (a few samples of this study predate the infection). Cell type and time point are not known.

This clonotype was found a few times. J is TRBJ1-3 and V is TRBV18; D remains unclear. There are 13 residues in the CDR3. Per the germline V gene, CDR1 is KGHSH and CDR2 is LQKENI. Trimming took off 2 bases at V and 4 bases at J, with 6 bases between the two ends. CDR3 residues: CASSPGEGNTIYF. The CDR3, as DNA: TGTGCCAGCTCACCAGGGGAAGGAAACACCATATATTTT.

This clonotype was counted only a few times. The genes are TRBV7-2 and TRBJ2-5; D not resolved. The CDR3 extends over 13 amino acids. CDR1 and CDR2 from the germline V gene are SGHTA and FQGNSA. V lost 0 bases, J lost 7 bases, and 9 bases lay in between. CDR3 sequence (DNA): TGTGCCAGCAGCTTAGCGACGGACGGGACCCAGTACTTC. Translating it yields CASSLATDGTQYF.

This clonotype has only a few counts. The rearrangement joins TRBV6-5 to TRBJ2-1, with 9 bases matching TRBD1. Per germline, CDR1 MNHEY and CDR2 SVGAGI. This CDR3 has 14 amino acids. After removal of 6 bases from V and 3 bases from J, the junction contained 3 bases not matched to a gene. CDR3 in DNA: TGTGCCAGCAGCAGACAGGGGGGCTACAATGAGCAGTTCTTC. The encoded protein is CASSRQGGYNEQFF.

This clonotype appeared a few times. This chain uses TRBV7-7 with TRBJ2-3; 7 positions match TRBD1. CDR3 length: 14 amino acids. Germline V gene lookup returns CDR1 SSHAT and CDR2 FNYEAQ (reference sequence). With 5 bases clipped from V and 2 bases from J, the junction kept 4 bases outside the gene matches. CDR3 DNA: TGTGCCAGCAGCCAGGGACAGTTCACAGATACGCAGTATTTT. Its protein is CASSQGQFTDTQYF.

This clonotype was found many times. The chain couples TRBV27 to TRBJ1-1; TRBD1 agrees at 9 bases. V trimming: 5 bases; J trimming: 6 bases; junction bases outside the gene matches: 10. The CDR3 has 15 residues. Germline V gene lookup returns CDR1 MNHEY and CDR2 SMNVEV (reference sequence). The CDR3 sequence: CASSSAGTGYPEAFF. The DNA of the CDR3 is TGTGCCAGCAGTAGCGCCGGGACAGGGTATCCTGAAGCTTTCTTT.

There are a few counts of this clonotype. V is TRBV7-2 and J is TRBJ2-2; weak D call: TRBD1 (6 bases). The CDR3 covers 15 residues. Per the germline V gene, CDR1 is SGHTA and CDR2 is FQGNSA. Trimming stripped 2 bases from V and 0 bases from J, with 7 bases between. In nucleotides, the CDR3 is TGTGCCAGCAGCTTAAGGGACACGAACACCGGGGAGCTGTTTTTT. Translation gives CASSLRDTNTGELFF.

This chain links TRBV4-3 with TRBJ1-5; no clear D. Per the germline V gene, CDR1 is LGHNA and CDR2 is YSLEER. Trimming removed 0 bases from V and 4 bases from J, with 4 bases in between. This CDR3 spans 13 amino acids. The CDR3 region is CASSQEPNQPQHF. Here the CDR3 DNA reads TGCGCCAGCAGCCAAGAGCCAAATCAGCCCCAGCATTTT.

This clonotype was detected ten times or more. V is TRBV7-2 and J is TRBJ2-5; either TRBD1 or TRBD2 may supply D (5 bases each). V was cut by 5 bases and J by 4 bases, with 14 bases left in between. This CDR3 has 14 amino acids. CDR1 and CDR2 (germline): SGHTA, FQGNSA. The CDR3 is CASSKARAGETQYF. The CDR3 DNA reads TGTGCCAGCAGCAAAGCCAGGGCGGGAGAGACCCAGTACTTC.

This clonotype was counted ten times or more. The CDR3 loop reads CASRSGANVLTF. CDR3 coding DNA: TGTGCCAGCAGGTCTGGGGCCAACGTCCTGACTTTC. The J gene is TRBJ2-6, the V gene TRBV7-2, with D unclear. Trimming cost V 6 bases and J 1 base, with 1 base left between them. Germline V gives CDR1 SGHTA, CDR2 FQGNSA. This CDR3 contains 12 residues.

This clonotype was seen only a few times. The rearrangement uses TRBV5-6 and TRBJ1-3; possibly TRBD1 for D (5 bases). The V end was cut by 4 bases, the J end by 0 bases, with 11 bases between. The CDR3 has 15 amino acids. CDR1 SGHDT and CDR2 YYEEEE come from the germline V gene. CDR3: CASSLGRNSGNTIYF. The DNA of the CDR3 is TGTGCCAGCAGCCTGGGACGGAACTCTGGAAACACCATATATTTT.

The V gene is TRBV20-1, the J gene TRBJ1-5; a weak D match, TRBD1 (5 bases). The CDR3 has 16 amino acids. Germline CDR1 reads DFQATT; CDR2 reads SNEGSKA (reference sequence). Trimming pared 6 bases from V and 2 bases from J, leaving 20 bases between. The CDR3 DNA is TGCAGTGCCCCGGGGGGGTTCCCTCATGGCAATCAGCCCCAGCATTTT. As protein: CSAPGGFPHGNQPQHF.

The CDR3 region has the DNA TGTGCCACCAGCAGAGAGCCCAGACAGTCCGGGGAGCTGTTTTTT. Residues: CATSREPRQSGELFF. The chain uses TRBV15 and TRBJ2-2; D perhaps matches TRBD1 (5 bases). Trimming pared 0 bases from V and 6 bases from J, leaving 11 bases between. Germline CDR1 LNHNV, CDR2 YYDKDF (reference sequence). This CDR3 comprises 15 residues. Full variable domain (missing parts from reference TRBV15 and TRBJ2-2): DAMVIQNPRYQVTQFGKPVTLSCSQTLNHNVMYWYQQKSSQAPKLLFHYYDKDFNNEADTPDNFQSRRPNTSFCFLDIRSPGLGDTAMYLCATSREPRQSGELFFGEGSRLTVL.

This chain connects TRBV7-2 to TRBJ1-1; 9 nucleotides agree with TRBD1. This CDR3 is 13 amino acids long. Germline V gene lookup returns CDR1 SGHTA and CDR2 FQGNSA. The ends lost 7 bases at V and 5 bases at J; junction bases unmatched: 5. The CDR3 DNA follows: TGTGCCAGCATCAAGACAGGGGGGACTGAAGCTTTCTTT. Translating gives CASIKTGGTEAFF.

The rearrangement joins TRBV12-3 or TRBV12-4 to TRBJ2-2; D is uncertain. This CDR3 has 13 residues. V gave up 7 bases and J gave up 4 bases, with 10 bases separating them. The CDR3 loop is CASTPGPTGELFF. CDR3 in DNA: TGTGCCAGCACCCCAGGCCCCACCGGGGAGCTGTTTTTT.

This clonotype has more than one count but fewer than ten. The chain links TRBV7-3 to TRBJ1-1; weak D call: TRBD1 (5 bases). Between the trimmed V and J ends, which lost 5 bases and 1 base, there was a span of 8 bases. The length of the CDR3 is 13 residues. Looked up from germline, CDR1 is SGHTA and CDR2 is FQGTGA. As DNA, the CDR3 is TGTGCCAGCAGCAAACAGGAGAACACTGAAGCTTTCTTT. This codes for CASSKQENTEAFF. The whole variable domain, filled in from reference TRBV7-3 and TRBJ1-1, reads GAGVSQTPSNKVTEKGKYVELRCDPISGHTALYWYRQSLGQGPEFLIYFQGTGAADDSGLPNDRFFAVRPEGSVSTLKIQRTERGDSAVYLCASSKQENTEAFFGQGTRLTVV.

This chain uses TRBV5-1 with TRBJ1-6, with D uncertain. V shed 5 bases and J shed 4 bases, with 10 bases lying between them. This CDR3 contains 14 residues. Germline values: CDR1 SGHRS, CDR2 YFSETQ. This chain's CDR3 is CASRDERYNSPLHF. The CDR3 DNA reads TGCGCCAGCAGAGACGAACGGTATAATTCACCCCTCCACTTT.

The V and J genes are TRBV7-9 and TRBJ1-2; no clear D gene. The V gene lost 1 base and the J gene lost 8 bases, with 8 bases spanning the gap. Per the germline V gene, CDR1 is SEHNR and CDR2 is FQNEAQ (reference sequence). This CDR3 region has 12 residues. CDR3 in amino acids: CASSLEGLGYTF. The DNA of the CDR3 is TGTGCCAGCAGCTTAGAAGGGTTGGGCTACACCTTC. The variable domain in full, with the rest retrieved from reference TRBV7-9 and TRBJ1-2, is DTGVSQNPRHKITKRGQNVTFRCDPISEHNRLYWYRQTLGQGPEFLTYFQNEAQLEKSRLLSDRFSAERPKGSFSTLEIQRTEQGDSAMYLCASSLEGLGYTFGSGTRLTVV.

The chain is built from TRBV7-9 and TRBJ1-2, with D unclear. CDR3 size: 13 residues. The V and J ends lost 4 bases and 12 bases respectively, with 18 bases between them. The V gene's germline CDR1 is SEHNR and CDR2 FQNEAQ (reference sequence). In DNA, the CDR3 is TGTGCCAGCAGCTCAAACCTGGACGGTTCGAACACCTTC. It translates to CASSSNLDGSNTF.

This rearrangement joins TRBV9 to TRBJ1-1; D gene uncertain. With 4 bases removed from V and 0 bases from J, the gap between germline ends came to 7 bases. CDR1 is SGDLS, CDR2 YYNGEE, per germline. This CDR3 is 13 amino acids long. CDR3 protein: CASSTHLNTEAFF. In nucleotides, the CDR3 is TGTGCCAGCAGCACCCACCTGAACACTGAAGCTTTCTTT.

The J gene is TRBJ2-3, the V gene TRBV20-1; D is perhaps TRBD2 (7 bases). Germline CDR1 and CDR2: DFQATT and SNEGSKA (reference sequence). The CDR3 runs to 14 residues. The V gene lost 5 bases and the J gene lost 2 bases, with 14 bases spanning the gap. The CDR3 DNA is TGCAGTGCTGCCGCGGGGGCTGCCACAGATACGCAGTATTTT. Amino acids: CSAAAGAATDTQYF.

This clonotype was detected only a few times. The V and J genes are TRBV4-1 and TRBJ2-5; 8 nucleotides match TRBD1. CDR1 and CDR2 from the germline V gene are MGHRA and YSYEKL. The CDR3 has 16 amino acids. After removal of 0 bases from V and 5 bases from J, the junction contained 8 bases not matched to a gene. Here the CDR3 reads CASSQDGTGGGETQYF. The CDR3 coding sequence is TGCGCCAGCAGCCAAGACGGGACAGGCGGTGGGGAGACCCAGTACTTC.

DNA of the CDR3: TGTGCCAGCTCACCCCTGGGACAGTCAGAGACCCAGTACTTC. Amino acid sequence: CASSPLGQSETQYF. The chain couples TRBV18 to TRBJ2-5; TRBD1 matches 7 bases. Trimming cost V 3 bases and J 4 bases; bases outside gene matches: 5. The V gene's germline CDR1 is KGHSH and CDR2 LQKENI. CDR3 length equals 14 residues.

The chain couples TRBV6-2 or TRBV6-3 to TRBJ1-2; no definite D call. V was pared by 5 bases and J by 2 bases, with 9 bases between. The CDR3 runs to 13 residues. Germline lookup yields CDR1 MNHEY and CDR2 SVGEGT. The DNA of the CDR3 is TGTGCCAGCAGTCTCTGGGAGAACTATGGCTACACCTTC. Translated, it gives CASSLWENYGYTF.

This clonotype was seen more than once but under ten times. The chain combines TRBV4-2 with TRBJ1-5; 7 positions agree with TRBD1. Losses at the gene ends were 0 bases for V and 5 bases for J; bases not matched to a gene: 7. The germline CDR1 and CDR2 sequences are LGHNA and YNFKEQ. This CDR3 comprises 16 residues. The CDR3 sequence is CASSQDRWDSDQPQHF. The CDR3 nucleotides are TGTGCCAGCAGCCAAGATCGATGGGACAGCGATCAGCCCCAGCATTTT.